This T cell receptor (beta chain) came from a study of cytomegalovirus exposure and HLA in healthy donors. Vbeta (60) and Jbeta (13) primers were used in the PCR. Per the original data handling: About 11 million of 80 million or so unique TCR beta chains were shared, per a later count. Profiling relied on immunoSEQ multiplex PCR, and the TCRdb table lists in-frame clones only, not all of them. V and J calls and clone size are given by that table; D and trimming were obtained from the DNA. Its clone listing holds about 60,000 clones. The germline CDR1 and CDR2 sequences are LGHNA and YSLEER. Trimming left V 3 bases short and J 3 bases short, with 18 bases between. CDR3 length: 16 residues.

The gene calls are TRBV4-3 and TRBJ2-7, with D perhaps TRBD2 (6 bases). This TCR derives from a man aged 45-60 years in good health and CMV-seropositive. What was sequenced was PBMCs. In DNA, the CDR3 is TGCGCCAGCAGCCATTCTTCGACGGGGGAGCGCTACGAGCAGTACTTC. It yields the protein CASSHSSTGERYEQYF.